This TCR beta chain originates from a study of shared clonotypes between healthy human individuals. Study results and caveats: Generation of non-shared clonotypes was less probable than generation of clonotypes shared by all four donors.

The table came from immunoSEQ multiplex PCR; TCRdb's copy has only in-frame clones and leaves some out. Among some 690,000 clones listed, about 92% were seen once. Worth noting for this clone: The antigen is not known.

The CDR3 covers 15 residues. Deletions cut 5 bases from V and 4 bases from J, with 17 bases between. Germline lookup yields CDR1 SGHAT and CDR2 FQNNGV. Sequencing was carried out using memory CD8+ T cells from PBMCs. The subset: CD45RO+ cells pooled with CCR7-negative TemRA cells. This sequence was found in a man aged 18-30 years in good health. Some clones in this sample may be carry-over from other donors' samples. The chain links TRBV11-2 to TRBJ1-2; D not resolved. CDR3 sequence: CASSPERTPAYGYTF. CDR3 DNA sequence: TGTGCCAGCAGCCCAGAGCGGACGCCGGCCTATGGCTACACCTTC.